Included here is one T cell receptor beta chain sequence, with context. These data belong to a study of T cell responses to AZD1222 COVID-19 vaccine. Measured with immunoSEQ multiplex PCR; TCRdb has only the in-frame clones, and not every one. The repertoire has approximately 88,000 clones, almost 80% of them found once; the top ten carry roughly 21%. CDR3 size: 14 residues. The germline gives CDR1 SGHNT, CDR2 YYREEE (reference sequence). V dropped 5 bases and J dropped 5; count of bases not matched to a gene: 6. The source was peripheral blood, collected on day 0 of AZD1222 vaccination. This TCR was recovered from an adult in good health. The gene calls are TRBV5-4 and TRBJ2-2; 7 bases fit TRBD2. The CDR3 DNA sequence: TGTGCCAGCAGGACCGGGACTACGACCGGGGAGCTGTTTTTT. Its translation is CASRTGTTTGELFF.